These 26 T cell receptor beta chains originate from one sample sequenced in a study of cytomegalovirus exposure and HLA in healthy donors. Assay: immunoSEQ multiplex PCR; the TCRdb copy retains only in-frame clones and omits some. Of under 60,000 clones listed, roughly 85% are singletons. The specimen sequenced was PBMCs. The receptors stem from a young woman in good health and CMV-seronegative.

The chain carries TRBV11-3 and TRBJ2-2; possible D gene TRBD1, 6 bases. The CDR3 is 17 amino acids. V lost 3 bases to trimming and J lost 4 bases, with 18 bases between them. Germline CDR1 reads SGHNT; CDR2 reads YENEEA. The CDR3 is CASSLARTEGLTGELFF. The DNA of the CDR3 is TGTGCCAGCAGCTTGGCCCGGACAGAAGGTCTCACCGGGGAGCTGTTTTTT.

This clone came up once. V and J are TRBV6-5 and TRBJ1-5, with 9 bases matching TRBD1. CDR1 is MNHEY and CDR2 is SVGAGI in the germline V gene. Trimming at V came to 5 bases and at J to 4 bases, leaving 3 bases not matched to a gene. CDR3 length: 14 residues. CDR3 sequence (DNA): TGTGCCAGCAGTCGACAGGGGGGAAATCAGCCCCAGCATTTT. Encoded protein: CASSRQGGNQPQHF.

V and J are TRBV28 and TRBJ1-1, with 9 bases that match TRBD1. The germline gives CDR1 MDHEN, CDR2 SYDVKM. V lost 6 bases, J lost 1 base, and 9 bases stayed unmatched. The CDR3 runs to 16 residues. The CDR3 coding sequence is TGTGCCAGCAGCAGCCTAGGACAGGGGAGGAACACTGAAGCTTTCTTT. Residues: CASSSLGQGRNTEAFF.

The chain employs TRBV5-6 and TRBJ2-1, with 8 bases fitting TRBD2. CDR3 length: 15 amino acids. The germline gives CDR1 SGHDT, CDR2 YYEEEE. The V segment lost 4 bases and the J segment 4 bases; nucleotides outside the gene matches: 7. CDR3 sequence (DNA): TGTGCCAGCAGCCAAGGGACTAGTCTTTACAATGAGCAGTTCTTC. It codes for CASSQGTSLYNEQFF. The complete variable domain, with remaining parts taken from reference TRBV5-6 and TRBJ2-1, reads DAGVTQSPTHLIKTRGQQVTLRCSPKSGHDTVSWYQQALGQGPQFIFQYYEEEERQRGNFPDRFSGHQFPNYSSELNVNALLLGDSALYLCASSQGTSLYNEQFFGPGTRLTVL.

The V gene is TRBV10-3, the J gene TRBJ2-7; the D is unclear. The CDR3 spans 15 residues. CDR1 and CDR2 from the germline V gene are ENHRY and SYGVKD. Trimming cost V 0 bases and J 4 bases, with 13 bases left between them. This CDR3 is CAISESLSGRYEQYF. The CDR3, as DNA: TGTGCCATCAGTGAGTCGCTGTCAGGAAGATACGAGCAGTACTTC.

The V and J genes are TRBV10-3 and TRBJ2-3, with D maybe TRBD2 (6 bases). Trimming removed 1 base at V and 4 bases at J, with 15 bases between. Per germline, CDR1 ENHRY and CDR2 SYGVKD. This CDR3 spans 16 amino acids. CDR3 sequence: CAISEFGRGVSDTQYF. CDR3 nucleotide sequence: TGTGCCATCAGTGAGTTTGGTCGCGGGGTTTCAGATACGCAGTATTTT.

The chain couples TRBV27 to TRBJ2-5; 9 bases match TRBD2. This CDR3 comprises 14 residues. Germline trimming cut 4 bases from V and 5 bases from J; bases unmatched to any gene: 5. From germline, CDR1 is MNHEY and CDR2 SMNVEV (reference sequence). CDR3 in DNA: TGTGCCAGCAGTTCGCAGCGGGAGGCCGAGACCCAGTACTTC. Translating it yields CASSSQREAETQYF.

This clone was recorded only once. The gene calls are TRBV6-1 and TRBJ2-3, with D perhaps TRBD2 (5 bases). This CDR3 has 15 amino acids. V lost 10 bases and J lost 3, with 20 bases in between. The germline V gene has CDR1 MNHNS and CDR2 SASEGT. CDR3 residues: CATYPVPWTTDTQYF. The CDR3 DNA is TGTGCCACCTATCCCGTACCGTGGACTACAGATACGCAGTATTTT.

There are a few counts of this clone. The V and J genes are TRBV10-3 and TRBJ1-1; no reliable D call. The CDR3 has 16 residues. V was clipped by 11 bases and J by 3 bases, with 25 bases between them. Germline loops: CDR1 ENHRY, CDR2 SYGVKD. The CDR3 DNA reads as TGTGCCTCAAGGGTTCTACAAGGAGGGTTAGACACTGAAGCTTTCTTT. It yields the protein CASRVLQGGLDTEAFF.

This rearrangement joins TRBV2 to TRBJ1-5; 8 nucleotides agree with TRBD1. CDR1 and CDR2 (germline): SNHLY, FYNNEI. The J segment lost 6 bases and the V segment lost 6 bases, leaving 7 bases of the junction unmatched. The length of the CDR3 is 14 residues. The CDR3 loop is CASRLDRGGQPQHF. The CDR3 DNA is TGTGCCAGCAGACTCGACAGGGGTGGTCAGCCCCAGCATTTT.

This clone appeared a single time. The rearrangement uses TRBV9 and TRBJ2-7, with D maybe TRBD2 (6 bases). Trimming removed 0 bases from V and 0 bases from J, with 10 bases in between. Germline CDR1 reads SGDLS; CDR2 reads YYNGEE. The CDR3 is 15 amino acids. CDR3 nucleotide sequence: TGTGCCAGCAGCGTAGATGAGCGGGCCTCCTACGAGCAGTACTTC. Translation gives CASSVDERASYEQYF.

The rearrangement uses TRBV28 and TRBJ1-3, with D possibly being TRBD1 (5 bases). CDR3 length: 15 residues. Per germline, CDR1 MDHEN and CDR2 SYDVKM. With 7 bases removed from V and 6 bases from J, the gap between germline ends came to 19 bases. The CDR3 sequence: CASTPVGADANTIYF. CDR3 nucleotide sequence: TGTGCCAGCACCCCGGTAGGGGCGGACGCAAACACCATATATTTT.

J is TRBJ2-3 and V is TRBV9; no definite D call. CDR3 length: 12 residues. Per germline, CDR1 SGDLS and CDR2 YYNGEE. The V end lost 4 bases, the J end lost 6 bases, and 9 bases lay between the germline ends. The chain's CDR3 is CASSLLGDTQYF. The CDR3 region has the DNA TGTGCCAGCAGCTTGCTCGGGGATACGCAGTATTTT. The whole variable domain, remainder taken from reference TRBV9 and TRBJ2-3, is DSGVTQTPKHLITATGQRVTLRCSPRSGDLSVYWYQQSLDQGLQFLIQYYNGEERAKGNILERFSAQQFPDLHSELNLSSLELGDSALYFCASSLLGDTQYFGPGTRLTVL.

The chain joins TRBV7-2 to TRBJ1-2; 7 positions match TRBD1. The germline V gene encodes CDR1 SGHTA and CDR2 FQGNSA. The junction had 13 bases not matched to a gene; V was cut back by 1 base and J by 5 bases. This CDR3 region has 17 residues. This CDR3 reads CASSLGLEGAIWYGYTF. CDR3 DNA: TGTGCCAGCAGCTTAGGTTTGGAGGGGGCGATTTGGTATGGCTACACCTTC.

This chain connects TRBV13 to TRBJ2-7; 13 positions match TRBD2. The CDR3 sequence is 20 residues long. Germline V lookup: CDR1 PRHDT, CDR2 FYEKMQ (reference sequence). The junction had 18 bases not matched to a gene; V was cut back by 5 bases and J by 2 bases. CDR3 sequence reads: CASSPDPRTSGSPSPYEQYF. In DNA, the CDR3 is TGTGCCAGCAGCCCGGATCCGCGGACTAGCGGGAGCCCCTCCCCCTACGAGCAGTACTTC.

J is TRBJ1-2 and V is TRBV10-2; D might be TRBD1 (6 bases). Deletions cut 8 bases from V and 3 bases from J, with 13 bases between. The germline V gene has CDR1 WSHSY and CDR2 SAAADI. This CDR3 region has 13 residues. CDR3: CASSMTGDYGYTF. CDR3 coding DNA: TGCGCCAGCTCTATGACAGGCGACTATGGCTACACCTTC.

The chain's CDR3 is CASSPVGRGGSYEQYF. The DNA of the CDR3 is TGTGCCAGCAGTCCCGTTGGGAGGGGCGGATCCTACGAGCAGTACTTC. The chain couples TRBV6-6 to TRBJ2-7; 7 nucleotides align to TRBD2. From germline, CDR1 is MNHNY and CDR2 SVGAGI (reference sequence). The CDR3 has 16 residues. J was trimmed by 1 base and V by 5 bases; bases with no gene match: 11.

The chain links TRBV19 to TRBJ1-2; D is unclear. Trimming took off 1 base at V and 4 bases at J, with 13 bases between the two ends. Germline values: CDR1 LNHDA, CDR2 SQIVND (reference sequence). This CDR3 spans 15 amino acids. The CDR3: CASSIGPSAGYGYTF. CDR3 DNA: TGTGCCAGTAGTATAGGCCCCTCGGCAGGCTATGGCTACACCTTC.

The rearrangement joins TRBV10-3 to TRBJ2-7; D remains ambiguous. V lost 0 bases to trimming and J lost 4 bases, with 13 bases between them. This CDR3 comprises 15 residues. Per the germline V gene, CDR1 is ENHRY and CDR2 is SYGVKD. The DNA for the CDR3 is TGTGCCATCAGTGAGTCATATATTTCGGAGTACGAGCAGTACTTC. It translates to CAISESYISEYEQYF.

The genes are TRBV13 and TRBJ2-3; 9 bases are shared with TRBD2. The V and J ends lost 0 bases and 1 base, in that order; junction bases with no gene match: 5. The CDR3 is 17 residues long. Germline CDR1 PRHDT, CDR2 FYEKMQ (reference sequence). CDR3 bases: TGTGCCAGCAGCTTAGGCCTCCTAGCGGGACGCACAGATACGCAGTATTTT. Residues: CASSLGLLAGRTDTQYF.

This chain connects TRBV6-5 to TRBJ2-7, with a tentative D call TRBD1 (6 bases). The length of the CDR3 is 15 residues. The germline gives CDR1 MNHEY, CDR2 SVGAGI. Deletions cut 6 bases from V and 2 bases from J, with 17 bases between. This CDR3 is CASSPISTGPYEQYF. The CDR3, as DNA: TGTGCCAGCAGCCCTATTTCGACAGGACCCTACGAGCAGTACTTC.

This clone was detected only once. This chain connects TRBV28 to TRBJ2-4; tentatively, D is TRBD1 (5 bases). The germline CDR1 and CDR2 sequences are MDHEN and SYDVKM. V lost 5 bases and J lost 3, with 17 bases in between. The CDR3 is 16 residues long. CDR3 coding DNA: TGTGCCAGCAGTCGAGATCCAGGGATTGTCAAAAACATTCAGTACTTC. Its translation is CASSRDPGIVKNIQYF.

CDR3 residues: CASSFFLNRDRPYNEQFF. The CDR3 DNA reads as TGTGCCAGCAGCTTTTTCCTCAACCGGGACAGGCCTTACAATGAGCAGTTCTTC. The V gene is TRBV11-1, the J gene TRBJ2-1, with TRBD1 matching over 8 bases. CDR3 size: 18 residues. Losses at the gene ends were 3 bases for V and 4 bases for J; bases not matched to a gene: 14. Germline CDR1 is SGHAT and CDR2 is FQDESV (reference sequence).

The chain carries TRBV10-1 and TRBJ2-7; 11 bases match TRBD1. Germline loops: CDR1 WNHNN, CDR2 SYGVQD (reference sequence). The length of the CDR3 is 15 residues. V was clipped by 2 bases and J by 4 bases; unmatched bases: 4. As DNA, the CDR3 is TGCGCCAGCAGTGAGGGCGGGACAGGGGGATACGAGCAGTACTTC. Its translation is CASSEGGTGGYEQYF.

The rearrangement uses TRBV27 and TRBJ1-1; 7 bases line up with TRBD1. Germline trimming cut 8 bases from V and 8 bases from J; bases unmatched to any gene: 11. CDR1 is MNHEY and CDR2 is SMNVEV in the germline V gene (reference sequence). The CDR3 consists of 13 residues. DNA of the CDR3: TGTGCCAGCGGACTACAGGGGAAAGGGGAAGCTTTCTTT. It translates to CASGLQGKGEAFF.

The J gene is TRBJ2-5, the V gene TRBV4-1; 8 nucleotides agree with TRBD2. The CDR3 extends over 14 amino acids. Germline CDR1 MGHRA, CDR2 YSYEKL. With 3 bases clipped from V and 4 bases from J, the junction kept 4 bases outside the gene matches. CDR3 nucleotide sequence: TGCGCCAGCAGCCAGGCTGGACTAGCAGAGACCCAGTACTTC. Protein product: CASSQAGLAETQYF.